This T cell receptor (beta chain) is drawn from a study of blood T cells in healthy people across ages. The CDR3 contains 16 residues. V lost 6 bases and J 1 base, leaving 17 bases between the germline ends. Turning to this clonotype: The antigen is unknown. Just one base apart from a much larger clone, this may be a read error. Because it lacks the conserved phenylalanine or tryptophan at the end, this CDR3 is likely a read error.

Donors ranged from 6 to 90 years old and were healthy Caucasians in Russia. A second PCR of roughly 7 to 11 cycles used a sample-barcoded 5' primer and a J-beta primer mix. The study obtained at least 3 million CDR3-containing paired-end reads from every sample. TCRdb ran MiXCR on the 5' RACE reads and lists one entry per CDR3 protein. The top ten hold 15% to 20% of the sample, which has hundreds of thousands of distinct CDR3 sequences, about half seen once. General observations from the study: The fall in TCR beta diversity per million T cells was roughly linear with age. What prevented conclusive comparison of naive and antigen-experienced cells was that PBMCs were unsorted.

The sequence came from a man older than 75 in good health. The chain couples TRBV12-3 or TRBV12-4 to TRBJ2-3; D uncertain. Sequenced material: blood. CDR3 region: CASSRRVSQGTDTQYS. CDR3 DNA: TGTGCCAGCAGCCGTCGGGTCAGCCAGGGCACAGATACGCAGTATTCT.